These T cell receptor beta chains were read from a single sample in a study of cytomegalovirus exposure and HLA in healthy donors. Profiling relied on immunoSEQ multiplex PCR, and the TCRdb table lists in-frame clones only, not all of them. Of 170,000 or so clones in the sample, about four fifths are singletons; the top ten hold around 5%. Sequences were obtained from PBMCs. The receptors stem from a girl aged 5 to 17 in good health and CMV-seropositive. CDR3s include the opening cysteine and the closing phenylalanine or tryptophan. Each record gives: V gene, J gene, D gene, clone size, CDR3 length, CDR3 protein, CDR3 DNA. D genes are given only for firm matches. Size is stated for part of the rows, as once, few or many counts, or as a class when the clone is expanded.

>TRBV14|TRBJ1-2|-|few|13
CASSPQDRYGYTF
TGTGCCAGCAGCCCACAGGACCGCTATGGCTACACCTTC
>TRBV7-3|TRBJ2-5|TRBD2|once|15
CASSLTSGGLETQYF
TGTGCCAGCAGCTTAACCAGCGGGGGGTTAGAGACCCAGTACTTC
>TRBV5-4|TRBJ2-7|TRBD1|-|11
CAMTTGGEQYF
TGTGCCATGACGACAGGGGGCGAGCAGTACTTC
>TRBV5-5|TRBJ2-3|-|-|17
CASSSSLLDRIVDTQYF
TGTGCCAGCAGCTCGTCCCTCCTAGATCGGATAGTAGATACGCAGTATTTT
>TRBV19|TRBJ2-7|TRBD1|-|13
CASSMTGSREQYF
TGTGCCAGTAGTATGACAGGGTCCCGGGAGCAGTACTTC
>TRBV6-1|TRBJ2-1|-|-|15
CASSEAGLRYNEQFF
TGTGCCAGCAGTGAAGCGGGACTTCGTTACAATGAGCAGTTCTTC
>TRBV6-5|TRBJ2-7|TRBD1|-|14
CASAPGQGVYEQYF
TGTGCCAGCGCCCCGGGACAGGGGGTCTACGAGCAGTACTTC
>TRBV6-5|TRBJ2-1|TRBD2|-|15
CASSLAGTTYNEQFF
TGTGCCAGCAGTTTAGCGGGTACAACCTACAATGAGCAGTTCTTC
>TRBV6-5|TRBJ2-7|TRBD1|few|14
CASSNGQGVSEQYF
TGTGCCAGCAGCAATGGACAGGGGGTATCCGAGCAGTACTTC
>TRBV5-5|TRBJ1-3|-|-|15
CASSLAPGTGNTIYF
TGTGCCAGCAGCTTGGCCCCGGGAACTGGAAACACCATATATTTT
>TRBV9|TRBJ2-1|TRBD2|-|16
CASSVGLAGGGNEQFF
TGTGCCAGCAGCGTAGGGCTAGCGGGGGGTGGGAATGAGCAGTTCTTC
>TRBV19|TRBJ2-1|TRBD2|-|17
CASSNWGTSGGADEQFF
TGTGCCAGTAGTAATTGGGGGACTAGCGGGGGGGCGGATGAGCAGTTCTTC
>TRBV7-9|TRBJ1-3|TRBD1|-|16
CASSQGQGVPGNTIYF
TGTGCCAGCAGCCAAGGACAGGGGGTACCTGGAAACACCATATATTTT
>TRBV14|TRBJ2-7|TRBD1|-|14
CASSQQGALYEQYF
TGTGCCAGCAGCCAACAGGGGGCTTTATACGAGCAGTACTTC
>TRBV4-2|TRBJ2-7|TRBD2|-|16
CASSQDFGGGSYEQYF
TGTGCCAGCAGCCAAGATTTTGGCGGGGGTTCCTACGAGCAGTACTTC
>TRBV13|TRBJ1-1|-|once|13
CASSLGGHTEAFF
TGTGCCAGCAGCTTAGGGGGGCACACTGAAGCTTTCTTT
>TRBV5-1|TRBJ2-7|TRBD1|-|15
CASSLRTGEPYEQYF
TGCGCCAGCAGCTTGAGGACAGGGGAGCCCTACGAGCAGTACTTC
>TRBV7-2|TRBJ1-2|TRBD1|-|18
CASSDRDRGKLASYGYTF
TGTGCCAGCAGCGACCGGGACAGGGGAAAATTGGCTAGCTATGGCTACACCTTC
>TRBV6-6|TRBJ1-2|-|-|15
CASSYSDGGGKGYTF
TGTGCCAGCAGTTACTCGGATGGGGGCGGTAAAGGCTACACCTTC
>TRBV5-1|TRBJ1-1|-|-|17
CASSLKPRSLINTEAFF
TGCGCCAGCAGCTTAAAGCCGAGGAGCCTAATTAACACTGAAGCTTTCTTT
>TRBV5-8|TRBJ2-4|-|-|16
CASSLGHSKAKNIQYF
TGTGCCAGCAGCTTGGGTCACTCCAAGGCCAAAAACATTCAGTACTTC
>TRBV5-6|TRBJ2-7|-|-|15
CASSLEGTLPYEQYF
TGTGCCAGCAGCTTGGAGGGGACTTTACCCTACGAGCAGTACTTC
>TRBV18|TRBJ2-5|TRBD2|-|18
CASSLGLAGGPGQETQYF
TGTGCCAGCTCACTCGGACTAGCGGGGGGGCCAGGACAAGAGACCCAGTACTTC
>TRBV13|TRBJ2-1|TRBD1|-|15
CASSFRGLSVNEQFF
TGTGCCAGCAGCTTTAGGGGGCTGTCGGTCAATGAGCAGTTCTTC
>TRBV2|TRBJ1-1|-|-|13
CASSVEQSLEAFF
TGTGCCAGCAGTGTTGAACAGTCCCTTGAAGCTTTCTTT
>TRBV6-7|TRBJ1-5|-|-|15
CASSSLDIGNQPQHF
TGTGCCAGCAGTTCCCTCGACATCGGCAATCAGCCCCAGCATTTT
>TRBV7-3|TRBJ1-2|-|-|16
CASSPHRRGEDYGYTF
TGTGCCAGCAGCCCTCACCGCAGGGGCGAGGACTATGGCTACACCTTC
>TRBV15|TRBJ2-7|TRBD1|-|14
CATRMTGSSYEQYF
TGTGCCACTCGCATGACAGGGAGCTCCTACGAGCAGTACTTC
>TRBV6-5|TRBJ1-1|TRBD1|medium-sized|14
CASRDRALSTEAFF
TGTGCCAGCCGTGACAGGGCATTGAGCACTGAAGCTTTCTTT
>TRBV6-5|TRBJ1-1|TRBD1|-|15
CASSSATTGIAEAFF
TGTGCCAGCAGCTCAGCAACGACAGGGATCGCTGAAGCTTTCTTT
>TRBV19|TRBJ1-1|TRBD1|once|14
CASSVTGVNTEAFF
TGTGCCAGTAGTGTGACAGGGGTGAACACTGAAGCTTTCTTT
>TRBV5-1|TRBJ2-1|TRBD1|-|15
CASSARQGARNEQFF
TGCGCCAGCAGCGCTAGACAGGGGGCTCGCAATGAGCAGTTCTTC
>TRBV11-3|TRBJ1-1|TRBD1|-|14
CASSFQGVNTEAFF
TGTGCCAGCAGCTTCCAGGGGGTGAACACTGAAGCTTTCTTT
>TRBV10-2|TRBJ1-2|-|-|13
CASSDRSGYGYTF
TGCGCCAGCAGTGATAGGTCAGGGTATGGCTACACCTTC
>TRBV19|TRBJ2-7|TRBD1|-|15
CASSIVTGAPYEQYF
TGTGCCAGTAGTATAGTAACAGGGGCCCCATACGAGCAGTACTTC
>TRBV7-9|TRBJ1-5|-|once|16
CASSLGSWGAGQLQHF
TGTGCCAGCAGCTTGGGGAGCTGGGGTGCCGGTCAGCTCCAGCATTTT
>TRBV6-5|TRBJ1-5|TRBD1|-|13
CASKQTGNQPQHF
TGTGCCAGCAAGCAGACAGGGAATCAGCCCCAGCATTTT
>TRBV30|TRBJ1-1|TRBD1|-|15
CAWSVGGGGKGEAFF
TGTGCCTGGAGTGTAGGAGGAGGGGGCAAAGGTGAAGCTTTCTTT
>TRBV9|TRBJ2-1|-|-|15
CASSLGGAPYNEQFF
TGTGCCAGCAGCTTGGGGGGGGCCCCCTACAATGAGCAGTTCTTC
>TRBV6-4|TRBJ2-1|TRBD2|-|15
CASSDGAGGPGEQFF
TGTGCCAGCAGTGACGGAGCGGGGGGGCCCGGTGAGCAGTTCTTC
>TRBV27|TRBJ1-5|-|-|16
CASSSSGYRSNQPQHF
TGTGCCAGCAGTTCTTCAGGTTATAGGAGCAATCAGCCCCAGCATTTT
>TRBV18|TRBJ1-1|-|-|16
CASSPPSIGTNTEAFF
TGTGCCAGCTCACCACCGTCTATCGGGACTAACACTGAAGCTTTCTTT
>TRBV5-1|TRBJ2-5|-|-|14
CASSLTRYQETQYF
TGCGCCAGCAGCCTCACCAGGTACCAAGAGACCCAGTACTTC
>TRBV6-5|TRBJ2-1|-|-|15
CASSYQAGPYNEQFF
TGTGCCAGCAGTTACCAGGCAGGTCCCTACAATGAGCAGTTCTTC
>TRBV4-1|TRBJ1-6|-|-|13
CASKVEGDSPLHF
TGCGCCAGCAAAGTTGAGGGCGATTCACCCCTCCACTTT